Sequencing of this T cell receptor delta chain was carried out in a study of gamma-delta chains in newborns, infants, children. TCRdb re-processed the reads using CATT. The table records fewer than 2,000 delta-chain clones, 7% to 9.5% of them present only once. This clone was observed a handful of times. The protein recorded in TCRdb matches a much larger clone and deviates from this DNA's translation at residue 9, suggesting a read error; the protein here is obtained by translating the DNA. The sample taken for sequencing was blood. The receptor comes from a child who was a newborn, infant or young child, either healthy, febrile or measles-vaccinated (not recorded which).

In DNA, the CDR3 is TGTGCCTGTGTAGGGTTGGATACTTGCACCGATAAACTCATCTTT. Translated, it gives CACVGLDTCTDKLIF. The chain joins TRDV2 to TRDJ1; D may be TRDD3 (6 bases). The CDR3 consists of 15 residues. The germline CDR1 and CDR2 sequences are GEAIGNYY and EKD. V was shortened by 5 bases and J by 1 base, with 16 bases between the two germline ends.